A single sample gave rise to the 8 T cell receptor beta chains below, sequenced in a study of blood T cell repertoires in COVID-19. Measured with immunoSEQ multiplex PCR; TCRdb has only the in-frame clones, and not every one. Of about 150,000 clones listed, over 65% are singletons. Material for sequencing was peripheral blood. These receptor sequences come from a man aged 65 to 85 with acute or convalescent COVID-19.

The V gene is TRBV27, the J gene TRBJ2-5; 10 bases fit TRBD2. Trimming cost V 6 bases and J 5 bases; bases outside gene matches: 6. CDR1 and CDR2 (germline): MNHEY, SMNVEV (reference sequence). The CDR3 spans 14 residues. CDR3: CASRVAGGGETQYF. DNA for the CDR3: TGTGCCAGCAGAGTAGCGGGAGGCGGCGAGACCCAGTACTTC.

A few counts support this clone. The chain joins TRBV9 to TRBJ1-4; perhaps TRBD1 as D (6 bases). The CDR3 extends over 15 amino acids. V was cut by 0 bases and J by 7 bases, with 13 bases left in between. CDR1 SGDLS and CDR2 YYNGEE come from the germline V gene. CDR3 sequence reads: CASSVGGDKREKLFF. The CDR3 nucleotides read TGTGCCAGCAGCGTAGGAGGGGACAAGCGTGAAAAACTGTTTTTT.

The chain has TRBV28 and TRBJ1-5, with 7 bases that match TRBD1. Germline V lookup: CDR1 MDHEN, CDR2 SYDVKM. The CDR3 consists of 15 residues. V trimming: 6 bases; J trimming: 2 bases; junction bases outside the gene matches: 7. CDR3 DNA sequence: TGTGCCAGCAGCAACGACAGGGTCGGCAATCAGCCCCAGCATTTT. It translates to CASSNDRVGNQPQHF.

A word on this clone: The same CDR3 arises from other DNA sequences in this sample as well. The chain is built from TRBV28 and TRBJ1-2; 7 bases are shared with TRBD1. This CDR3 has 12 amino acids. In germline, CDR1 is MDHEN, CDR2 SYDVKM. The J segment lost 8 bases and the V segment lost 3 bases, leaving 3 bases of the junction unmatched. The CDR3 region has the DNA TGTGCCAGCAGTTTCCGGGACAGAGGCTACACCTTC. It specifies CASSFRDRGYTF.

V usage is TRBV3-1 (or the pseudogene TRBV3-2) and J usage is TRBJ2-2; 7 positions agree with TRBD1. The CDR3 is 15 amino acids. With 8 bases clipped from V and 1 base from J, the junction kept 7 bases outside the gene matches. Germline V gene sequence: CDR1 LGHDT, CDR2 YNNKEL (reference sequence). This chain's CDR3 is CASVNRGMNTGELFF. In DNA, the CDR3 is TGTGCCAGCGTGAACAGGGGTATGAACACCGGGGAGCTGTTTTTT.

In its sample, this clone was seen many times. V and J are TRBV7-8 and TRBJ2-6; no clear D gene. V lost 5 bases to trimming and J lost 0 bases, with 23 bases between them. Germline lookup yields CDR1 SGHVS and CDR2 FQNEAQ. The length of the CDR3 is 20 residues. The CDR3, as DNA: TGTGCCAGCAGCCCGCCGAGGCAACTAATAACAACCTCTGGGGCCAACGTCCTGACTTTC. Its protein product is CASSPPRQLITTSGANVLTF.

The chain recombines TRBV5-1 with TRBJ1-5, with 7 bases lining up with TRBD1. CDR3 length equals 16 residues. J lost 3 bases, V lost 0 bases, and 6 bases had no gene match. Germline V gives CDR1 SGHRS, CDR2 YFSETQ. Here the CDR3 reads CASSLGPGQHNQPQHF. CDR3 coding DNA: TGCGCCAGCAGCTTGGGACCGGGACAGCACAATCAGCCCCAGCATTTT.

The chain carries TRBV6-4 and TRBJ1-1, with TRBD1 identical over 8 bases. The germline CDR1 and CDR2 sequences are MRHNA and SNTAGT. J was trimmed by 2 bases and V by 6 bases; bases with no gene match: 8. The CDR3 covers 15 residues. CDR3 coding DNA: TGTGCCAGCAGAAGAGTTGGACAGGGAAACACTGAAGCTTTCTTT. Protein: CASRRVGQGNTEAFF.